One sample yielded the 20 T cell receptor beta chains listed below, sequenced in a study of regulatory T cells in long-lasting Graves disease. Stated time point: newly diagnosed GD, antithyroid drugs for less than 3 months. From RNA extracted from PBMCs, the TCR library was made. Combining iRepertoire HTBI primers with Arm-PCR of CDR3 regions, the authors built TCR beta libraries. TCRdb re-analysed the multiplex PCR reads in MiXCR, keeping a single row per CDR3 protein. The sample gives fewer than 500,000 distinct CDR3 sequences, around 15% of which show up once; 9% to 15% is in the top ten. The same specimen was also included in a second study, on T cells in Graves' hyperthyroidism and ophthalmopathy.

This specimen consisted of peripheral blood mononuclear cells (PBMCs), obtained at new diagnosis, from a patient treated with antithyroid drugs. These receptors were collected from a man aged 40-50 years with Graves disease.

This clonotype was observed a handful of times. This chain uses TRBV5-1 with TRBJ2-7; 9 bases map to TRBD2. Germline trimming cut 4 bases from V and 7 bases from J; bases unmatched to any gene: 6. The CDR3 length is 13 residues. The germline V gene has CDR1 SGHRS and CDR2 YFSETQ. The CDR3 spells CASSTLAGREQYF. Here the CDR3 DNA reads TGCGCCAGCAGCACCCTAGCGGGACGGGAGCAGTACTTC.

There are many counts of this clonotype. The J gene is TRBJ2-7, the V gene TRBV7-9; no reliable D call. Germline-derived CDR1 and CDR2 are SEHNR and FQNEAQ (reference sequence). The CDR3 consists of 13 residues. Trimming removed 2 bases at V and 3 bases at J, with 8 bases between. The CDR3 coding sequence is TGTGCCAGCAGCTTAATGAGTCGCTACGAGCAGTACTTC. Translated, it gives CASSLMSRYEQYF. Filled out from reference TRBV7-9 and TRBJ2-7, the complete variable domain reads DTGVSQNPRHKITKRGQNVTFRCDPISEHNRLYWYRQTLGQGPEFLTYFQNEAQLEKSRLLSDRFSAERPKGSFSTLEIQRTEQGDSAMYLCASSLMSRYEQYFGPGTRLTVT.

The sample holds many counts of this clonotype. V is TRBV19 and J is TRBJ1-2; 7 positions match TRBD1. CDR3 size: 14 residues. Germline CDR1 reads LNHDA; CDR2 reads SQIVND (reference sequence). The V and J ends lost 9 bases and 0 bases, in that order; junction bases with no gene match: 7. The CDR3 sequence: CASKSGQTNYGYTF. Written as DNA, the CDR3 is TGTGCCAGCAAGTCGGGACAGACTAACTATGGCTACACCTTC.

This clonotype came up once. The chain recombines TRBV5-1 with TRBJ2-6; no definite D call. CDR3 length: 15 residues. With 4 bases removed from V and 0 bases from J, the gap between germline ends came to 8 bases. Germline assignment: CDR1 SGHRS and CDR2 YFSETQ. The CDR3 DNA reads TGCGCCAGCAGCATCCTCCTCTCTGGGGCCAACGTCCTGACTTTC. Its translation: CASSILLSGANVLTF. The variable domain in full, completed from reference TRBV5-1 and TRBJ2-6, reads KAGVTQTPRYLIKTRGQQVTLSCSPISGHRSVSWYQQTPGQGLQFLFEYFSETQRNKGNFPGRFSGRQFSNSRSEMNVSTLELGDSALYLCASSILLSGANVLTFGAGSRLTVL.

This clonotype was seen ten or more times. The genes are TRBV11-3 and TRBJ2-3; TRBD1 matches at 8 bases. The V gene's germline CDR1 is SGHNT and CDR2 YENEEA. Trimming cost V 4 bases and J 2 bases; bases outside gene matches: 8. The CDR3 length is 16 residues. In DNA, the CDR3 is TGTGCCAGCAGCTCCGGACAGGGAAAACTCACAGATACGCAGTATTTT. Its translation: CASSSGQGKLTDTQYF.

This clonotype showed up many times. The V gene is TRBV11-2, the J gene TRBJ2-3; tentative D call: TRBD2 (7 bases). This CDR3 has 13 amino acids. Germline-derived CDR1 and CDR2 are SGHAT and FQNNGV. Trimming pared 7 bases from V and 12 bases from J, leaving 20 bases between. DNA of the CDR3: TGTGCCAGCACCGAAGAGGCGGGGGCCCCACAGTATTTT. It yields the protein CASTEEAGAPQYF.

This clonotype has more than one count but fewer than ten. V usage is TRBV13 and J usage is TRBJ1-2, with 7 bases aligning to TRBD1. CDR3 length: 15 residues. Germline values: CDR1 PRHDT, CDR2 FYEKMQ (reference sequence). J lost 4 bases, V lost 4 bases, and 9 bases had no gene match. The CDR3 sequence: CASSSRDSTLYGYTF. CDR3 sequence (DNA): TGTGCCAGCAGCTCGAGGGACAGCACGCTCTATGGCTACACCTTC.

The chain is built from TRBV24-1 and TRBJ1-2; 7 bases line up with TRBD1. In germline, CDR1 is KGHDR, CDR2 SFDVKD. V lost 7 bases to trimming and J lost 4 bases; unmatched junction nucleotides: 2. The CDR3 covers 12 residues. CDR3 nucleotides: TGTGCCACCAGCCGACAGGGCTATGGCTACACCTTC. Protein: CATSRQGYGYTF.

This chain links TRBV7-9 with TRBJ2-1; 14 nucleotides align to TRBD2. Germline values: CDR1 SEHNR, CDR2 FQNEAQ (reference sequence). The CDR3 loop spans 15 amino acids. Germline trimming cut 5 bases from V and 10 bases from J; bases unmatched to any gene: 7. CDR3 in DNA: TGTGCCAGCAGCAGACTAGCGGGAGGGTCTCGCGAGCAGTTCTTC. This sequence encodes CASSRLAGGSREQFF.

Many counts were recorded for this clonotype. The rearrangement joins TRBV12-3 or TRBV12-4 to TRBJ1-1, with a weak D call TRBD1 (6 bases). The CDR3 is 13 amino acids. V lost 3 bases, J lost 8 bases, and 13 bases lay in between. CDR3 sequence reads: CASSLTGRAEAFF. CDR3 DNA sequence: TGTGCCAGCAGTTTGACAGGTCGGGCGGAAGCTTTCTTT.

This clonotype was counted many times. The chain has TRBV5-1 and TRBJ2-1; 7 positions match TRBD2. V shed 0 bases and J 2 bases; nucleotides not matched to a gene: 5. The length of the CDR3 is 16 residues. Germline CDR1 SGHRS, CDR2 YFSETQ. The CDR3 region has the DNA TGCGCCAGCAGCTTGGACGGGAGGACAACCTACAATGAGCAGTTCTTC. Its translation is CASSLDGRTTYNEQFF. Variable domain in full (rest from reference TRBV5-1 and TRBJ2-1): KAGVTQTPRYLIKTRGQQVTLSCSPISGHRSVSWYQQTPGQGLQFLFEYFSETQRNKGNFPGRFSGRQFSNSRSEMNVSTLELGDSALYLCASSLDGRTTYNEQFFGPGTRLTVL.

This clonotype was observed at least ten times. V gene TRBV11-2 combines with J gene TRBJ2-7; D gene uncertain. Germline V CDR1 and CDR2: SGHAT, FQNNGV. This CDR3 has 13 amino acids. The V end lost 5 bases, the J end lost 0 bases, and 8 bases lay between the germline ends. The CDR3 sequence is CASSPRLSYEQYF. The CDR3 region has the DNA TGTGCCAGCAGCCCCCGACTCTCCTACGAGCAGTACTTC.

Regarding this clonotype: This could be a read error, since a much larger clone is one nucleotide away. No conserved phenylalanine or tryptophan is present at the end of the CDR3, so a read error is the likely explanation. The chain employs TRBV2 and TRBJ1-5; a possible D gene is TRBD1 (6 bases). Between the trimmed V and J ends, which lost 7 bases and 2 bases, there was a span of 12 bases. Per germline, CDR1 SNHLY and CDR2 FYNNEI. CDR3 length: 14 amino acids. The CDR3 loop reads CASTREGGNQPQHL. The CDR3 DNA reads as TGTGCCAGCACCCGGGAGGGGGGCAATCAGCCCCAGCATTTG.

The V gene is TRBV3-1, the J gene TRBJ2-4; TRBD1 agrees at 7 bases. There are 15 residues in the CDR3. Trimming cost V 3 bases and J 4 bases; bases outside gene matches: 6. Germline CDR1 LGHDT, CDR2 YNNKEL (reference sequence). This CDR3 is CASSHGDSEKNIQYF. CDR3 nucleotides: TGTGCCAGCAGCCACGGGGACAGTGAGAAAAACATTCAGTACTTC.

A remark on this clonotype: This may be a read error, as it is one base from a much larger clone. V gene TRBV18 combines with J gene TRBJ2-1; 10 nucleotides line up with TRBD2. Looked up from germline, CDR1 is KGHSH and CDR2 is LQKENI. The CDR3 has 15 residues. The CDR3 DNA is TGTGCCAGCCCACCACCTAGCGGGGGTTACAATGAGCAGTTCTTC. Its protein product is CASPPPSGGYNEQFF.

The chain uses TRBV7-9 and TRBJ2-7, with a possible D match to TRBD2 (6 bases). The CDR3 covers 13 residues. Germline lookup yields CDR1 SEHNR and CDR2 FQNEAQ (reference sequence). V was pared by 5 bases and J by 5 bases, with 13 bases between. The CDR3 DNA reads as TGTGCCAGCAGCATGACTAGTCTCCACGAGCAGTACTTC. Translating it yields CASSMTSLHEQYF.

The chain carries TRBV30 and TRBJ1-5; D is undetermined. CDR1 and CDR2 (germline): GTSNPN, SVGIG (reference sequence). The length of the CDR3 is 13 residues. The germline V and J ends were trimmed by 2 bases and 5 bases, with 10 bases remaining between them. The DNA for the CDR3 is TGTGCCTGGAGTAGGACGGCGGATCAGCCCCAGCATTTT. This translates into CAWSRTADQPQHF.

This clonotype was counted ten times or more. The CDR3 coding sequence is TGTGCCAGCAGCCAAGATCCGGAGAGCTCCTACGAGCAGTACTTC. This gives the protein CASSQDPESSYEQYF. This rearrangement joins TRBV14 to TRBJ2-7; D remains ambiguous. The CDR3 has 15 residues. The germline CDR1 and CDR2 sequences are SGHDN and FVKESK. The V and J ends lost 0 bases and 0 bases respectively, with 9 bases between them. Complete variable domain (other parts from reference TRBV14 and TRBJ2-7): EAGVTQFPSHSVIEKGQTVTLRCDPISGHDNLYWYRRVMGKEIKFLLHFVKESKQDESGMPNNRFLAERTGGTYSTLKVQPAELEDSGVYFCASSQDPESSYEQYFGPGTRLTVT.

This clonotype has at least ten counts. This rearrangement joins TRBV28 to TRBJ2-1; TRBD2 aligns across 9 bases. The length of the CDR3 is 14 residues. V trimming: 5 bases; J trimming: 7 bases; junction bases outside the gene matches: 6. Germline V gene lookup returns CDR1 MDHEN and CDR2 SYDVKM. The CDR3 nucleotides read TGTGCCAGCAGTCCCCGGACTAGCGTTAATGAGCAGTTCTTC. Protein: CASSPRTSVNEQFF.

Regarding this clonotype: A much larger clone lies one base from this, so it may be a read error. The chain employs TRBV11-2 and TRBJ2-7; possibly TRBD1 for D (5 bases). Trimming removed 1 base from V and 7 bases from J, with 17 bases in between. The CDR3 contains 15 residues. From germline, CDR1 is SGHAT and CDR2 FQNNGV. CDR3 in amino acids: CASSLVQQGFNEQYF. In DNA form, the CDR3 reads TGTGCCAGCAGCTTAGTGCAGCAGGGTTTCAATGAGCAGTACTTC. The variable domain in full, completed from reference TRBV11-2 and TRBJ2-7, reads EAGVAQSPRYKIIEKRQSVAFWCNPISGHATLYWYQQILGQGPKLLIQFQNNGVVDDSQLPKDRFSAERLKGVDSTLKIQPAKLEDSAVYLCASSLVQQGFNEQYFGPGTRLTVT.